This T cell receptor beta chain is from a study of regulatory T cells in long-lasting Graves disease. The time point was: persistent/refractory GD, antithyroid drugs over 5 years with positive TRAb. Following extraction of RNA from PBMCs, that RNA was used to make the TCR library. Study-level findings and limits: Persistent Graves' patients showed less TCR diversity than newly diagnosed ones. Between persistent patients, 2,500 to 3,500 public clonotypes were shared, exceeding the approximately 870 shared between new patients. Favored gene segments in persistent disease were TRBV28, TRBJ1-2 and TRBJ2-5.

The CDR3 loop spans 13 amino acids. Germline V CDR1 and CDR2: SGHAT, FQDESV (reference sequence). Trimming removed 8 bases at V and 1 base at J, with 11 bases between. iRepertoire HTBI primers and Arm-PCR of CDR3 regions built TCR beta libraries. Each CDR3 protein gets one entry after TCRdb re-called the multiplex PCR reads with MiXCR. The sample records around 500,000 distinct CDR3 sequences, less than 25% being singletons. Notes on this clonotype: The antigen is not known.

The sequence derives from a female donor with Graves disease. The V and J genes are TRBV11-1 and TRBJ1-1, with D possibly being TRBD1 (6 bases). The specimen was peripheral blood mononuclear cells (PBMCs), collected when the disease was refractory, from a patient treated with antithyroid drugs. CDR3 sequence reads: CASVQTGNTEAFF. CDR3 nucleotide sequence: TGTGCCAGCGTACAGACAGGGAACACTGAAGCTTTCTTT.